This T cell receptor beta chain originates from a study of OX40 agonist ivuxolimab in advanced cancers. Notes on the research overall: Ivuxolimab was a fully human IgG2 agonistic monoclonal antibody targeting the costimulatory receptor OX40 (CD134). Intravenous ivuxolimab was administered to patients every 2 weeks at six dose levels: 0.01, 0.1, 0.3, 1.5, 3 and 10 mg/kg. Among the roughly 50 dose-escalation patients, 19 had hepatocellular carcinoma, roughly 15 melanoma, 9 renal cell carcinoma and 9 head and neck cancer. The dose-escalation cohort was around 83% male with a mean age of approximately 60 years, ranging from roughly 23 to 85. Prior anti-PD-1, anti-PD-L1 or anti-CTLA-4 therapy was permitted, and checkpoint inhibitors had been received by roughly two fifths of dose-escalation patients. Partial responses occurred in three dose-escalation patients, of whom one had hepatocellular carcinoma and two had cutaneous melanoma. The point of sequencing TCRbeta in the periphery was to test whether ivuxolimab changed TCR sequence diversity and drove clonal T-cell expansion. The paper describes the monotherapy dose-escalation part (N of about 54 patients) of the phase I trial of ivuxolimab. Summary of the overall study and its limitations: On average, CD8+ T cells showed more expanded clones than CD4+ T cells after ivuxolimab. Clonal expansion of both CD4+ and CD8+ blood T cells was observed from baseline to week 6 at doses 0.1 to 3.0 mg/kg. In the 0.1-3.0 mg/kg groups, partial responders were among the patients with the lowest normalized peripheral clonal expansion, particularly in CD8+ T cells. The antigen specificity of the clonally expanded peripheral T cells was not determined. Low levels of normalized T-cell clonal expansion were also seen in some patients who did not respond.

For sequencing of the TCRbeta CDR3 region, genomic DNA was extracted from the sorted cells. The immunoSEQ Assay was used to sequence the TCRbeta CDR3 regions. TCRdb carries this immuneACCESS record with in-frame sequences only. Its versions omit some clonotypes, under half of them owing to an unresolved V gene in the studies checked, with the rest unexplained. In all, the sample holds 75,000 to 90,000 clones, and around 94% of those were seen once. Under 3.5% of the sample is in the top ten clones. Patients with autoimmune disease history or receiving systemic immunosuppression were excluded from the trial. Peripheral blood for TCR sequencing was collected from all dose cohorts at baseline, on cycle 4 day 1, and on cycle 7 day 1. Samples were obtained from an open-label, multicenter, first-in-human phase I dose-escalation trial of ivuxolimab. Adults with locally advanced or metastatic melanoma, renal cell, hepatocellular, or head and neck squamous cell carcinoma were enrolled in the trial. CD4+ and CD8+ T cells were sorted separately from peripheral blood before TCR sequencing.

V was cut back by 2 bases and J by 5 bases, leaving a gap of 12 bases between them. The cysteine opens and the phenylalanine closes a CDR3 of 15 amino acids. Kept here is only the CDR3 DNA, which spans 45 bases and is read in frame from base 1. The germline V gene (reference sequence) sets CDR1 to PRHDT and CDR2 to FYEKMQ. Regarding this clone: It has no known antigen specificity. One base away there is no much larger clone; base qualities are not given.

The rearrangement combines TRBV13 with TRBJ1-4; TRBD1 might be the D gene, on 6 matching bases. This clonotype was obtained from an adult with an advanced solid tumor such as melanoma, head and neck, liver or kidney cancer. Sequenced here: CD4+ or CD8+ T cells sorted from blood, sampled in a trial of the OX40 agonist ivuxolimab. The nucleotides are TGTGCCAGCAGCTTAAAGCTACAGGGAAATGAAAAACTGTTTTTT. Translated, this is CASSLKLQGNEKLFF. The entire variable domain, with the stretches around the CDR3 drawn from the reference TRBV13 and TRBJ1-4 proteins, is AAGVIQSPRHLIKEKRETATLKCYPIPRHDTVYWYQQGPGQDPQFLISFYEKMQSDKGSIPDRFSAQQFSDYHSELNMSSLELGDSALYFCASSLKLQGNEKLFFGSGTQLSVL.